Included here is one T cell receptor beta chain sequence, with context. The data belong to a study of blood T cell repertoires in COVID-19. The germline V gene has CDR1 KGHSH and CDR2 LQKENI. The CDR3 sequence is 13 residues long. Between the trimmed V and J ends, which lost 4 bases and 4 bases, there was a span of 10 bases. Generated by immunoSEQ multiplex PCR, the TCRdb table keeps only in-frame clones and is missing some. The sample has about 66,000 clones, about 90% seen once; the top ten hold approximately 7.5%. The genes are TRBV18 and TRBJ1-2, with a tentative D call TRBD1 (5 bases). This receptor was identified in a human donor in a cohort sampled during active COVID-19. Sequenced input: peripheral blood. For the CDR3, the DNA is TGTGCCAGCTCACAGGGACTTCGCTATGGCTACACCTTC. It is translated as CASSQGLRYGYTF.